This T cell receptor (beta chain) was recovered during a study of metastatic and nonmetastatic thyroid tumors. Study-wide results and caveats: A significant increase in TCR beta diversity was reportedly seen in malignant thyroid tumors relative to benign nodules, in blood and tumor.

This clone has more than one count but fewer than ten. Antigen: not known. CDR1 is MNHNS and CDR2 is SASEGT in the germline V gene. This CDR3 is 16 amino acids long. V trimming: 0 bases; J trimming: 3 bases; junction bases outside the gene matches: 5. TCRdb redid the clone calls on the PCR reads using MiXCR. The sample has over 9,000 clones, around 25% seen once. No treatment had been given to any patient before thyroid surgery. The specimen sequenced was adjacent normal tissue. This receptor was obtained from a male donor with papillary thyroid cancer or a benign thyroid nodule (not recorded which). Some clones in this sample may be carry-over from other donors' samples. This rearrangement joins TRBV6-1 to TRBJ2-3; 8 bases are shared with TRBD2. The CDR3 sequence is CASSEASGGATDTQYF. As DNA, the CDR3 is TGTGCCAGCAGTGAAGCGTCGGGGGGGGCTACAGATACGCAGTATTTT.